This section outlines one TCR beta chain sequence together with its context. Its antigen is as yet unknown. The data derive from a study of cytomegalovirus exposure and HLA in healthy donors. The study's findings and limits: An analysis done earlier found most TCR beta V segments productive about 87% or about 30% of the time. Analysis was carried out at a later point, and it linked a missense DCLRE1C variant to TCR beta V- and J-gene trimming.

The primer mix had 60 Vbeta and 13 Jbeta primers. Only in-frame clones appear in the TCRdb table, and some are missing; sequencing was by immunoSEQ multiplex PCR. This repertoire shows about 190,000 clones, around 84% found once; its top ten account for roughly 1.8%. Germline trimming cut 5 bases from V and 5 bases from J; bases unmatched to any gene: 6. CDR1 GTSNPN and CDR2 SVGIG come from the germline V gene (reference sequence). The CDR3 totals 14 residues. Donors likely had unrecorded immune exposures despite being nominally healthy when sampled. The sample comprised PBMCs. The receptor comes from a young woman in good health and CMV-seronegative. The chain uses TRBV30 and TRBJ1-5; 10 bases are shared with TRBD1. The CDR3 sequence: CAWSTGGLDQPQHF. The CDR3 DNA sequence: TGTGCCTGGTCGACAGGGGGCTTGGATCAGCCCCAGCATTTT.